The TCR beta chain under discussion was sequenced for a study of blood T cell repertoires in COVID-19. Across the study: Collection of acute and convalescent COVID-19 samples took place in the United States, Italy and Spain. The cDNA or gDNA used as material had been derived from T cells, B-cell-depleted T cells, or PBMCs.

Original processing notes: Using reference gene primer amplification, nucleated cell counts were estimated. TCRdb keeps only in-frame clones here, not all; method: immunoSEQ multiplex PCR. That table is the source of V, J and clone size, and D and trimming were worked out from the DNA. This table holds approximately 89,000 clones, roughly four fifths found once. The CDR3 length is 16 residues. The trim removed 4 bases at V and 4 bases at J, leaving 9 bases unmatched. Germline V gene data show CDR1 as SGHRS and CDR2 as YFSETQ. This sequence joins TRBV5-1 and TRBJ1-3, with 9 nucleotides matching TRBD1. Sequencing was done on a sample of peripheral blood. This clonotype originated in a human donor in a cohort sampled during active COVID-19. DNA for the CDR3: TGCGCCAGCAGCGCAACCGGGACAGGGATCGGAAACACCATATATTTT. It encodes CASSATGTGIGNTIYF.